One and the same sample provided the 20 T cell receptor beta chains below, sequenced in a study of blood T cell repertoires in COVID-19. Sequenced by immunoSEQ multiplex PCR; TCRdb stores in-frame clones only, minus some. The table includes some 190,000 clones, roughly 84% detected once. The sample taken for sequencing was peripheral blood. These TCRs come from a woman older than 75 with active or convalescent COVID-19.

V usage is TRBV25-1 and J usage is TRBJ2-1, with 7 bases fitting TRBD2. Per the germline V gene, CDR1 is MGHDK and CDR2 is SYGVNS. After removal of 6 bases from V and 14 bases from J, the junction contained 7 bases not matched to a gene. The CDR3 has 11 amino acids. The chain's CDR3 is CASRRAGLEFF. The CDR3 DNA reads TGTGCCAGCAGGAGAGCGGGACTGGAGTTCTTC.

The table lists this clone with a count of one. V usage is TRBV2 and J usage is TRBJ2-1, with TRBD2 identical over 14 bases. V shed 6 bases, J shed 5 bases, and the junction held 6 bases outside the gene matches. Per germline, CDR1 SNHLY and CDR2 FYNNEI. This CDR3 is 16 amino acids long. The CDR3 nucleotides are TGTGCCAGCAGAGCCGGGACTAGCGGGAGCCACAATGAGCAGTTCTTC. Its translation is CASRAGTSGSHNEQFF.

The chain joins TRBV30 to TRBJ2-7, with TRBD2 matching over 10 bases. Losses at the gene ends were 4 bases for V and 3 bases for J; bases not matched to a gene: 3. The CDR3 totals 13 residues. Germline loops: CDR1 GTSNPN, CDR2 SVGIG (reference sequence). The CDR3 loop is CAWTTSGVYEQYF. Written as DNA, the CDR3 is TGTGCCTGGACAACTAGCGGGGTCTACGAGCAGTACTTC.

The V gene is TRBV3-1 (or the pseudogene TRBV3-2), the J gene TRBJ1-4; D may be TRBD1 (6 bases). Germline values: CDR1 LGHDT, CDR2 YNNKEL (reference sequence). The CDR3 extends over 16 amino acids. Trimming pared 1 base from V and 1 base from J, leaving 10 bases between. This chain's CDR3 is CASSQVARGTNEKLFF. The CDR3 DNA reads as TGTGCCAGCAGCCAAGTGGCCAGGGGAACTAATGAAAAACTGTTTTTT.

The gene calls are TRBV23-1 and TRBJ2-2; 9 bases align to TRBD2. TRBV23-1 is marked as an open reading frame, function uncertain. V dropped 2 bases and J dropped 3; count of bases not matched to a gene: 7. The CDR3 spans 17 residues. The CDR3 spells CASSQTREGRYTGELFF. CDR3 sequence (DNA): TGCGCCAGCAGTCAAACGCGGGAGGGCCGTTACACCGGGGAGCTGTTTTTT.

The chain couples TRBV7-2 to TRBJ1-6; unclear D gene. V lost 5 bases, J lost 10 bases, and 15 bases lay in between. Germline assignment: CDR1 SGHTA and CDR2 FQGNSA. The CDR3 length is 14 residues. CDR3 loop: CASSKPGGESPLHF. The CDR3 DNA sequence: TGTGCCAGCAGCAAACCTGGCGGGGAATCACCCCTCCACTTT.

This sequence joins TRBV9 and TRBJ2-5; TRBD1 is a possible D gene (5 bases). The CDR3 runs 13 residues. V lost 3 bases to trimming and J lost 4 bases, with 10 bases between them. Germline CDR1 SGDLS, CDR2 YYNGEE. The CDR3, as DNA: TGTGCCAGCAGCGCACAGGTTCGAGAGACCCAGTACTTC. This codes for CASSAQVRETQYF.

The V gene is TRBV6-6, the J gene TRBJ2-1, with 8 bases fitting TRBD2. J lost 6 bases, V lost 2 bases, and 6 bases had no gene match. The CDR3 contains 15 residues. From germline, CDR1 is MNHNY and CDR2 SVGAGI (reference sequence). CDR3 bases: TGTGCCAGCAGTTACCCCAGCGGGGGAGGCAATGAGCAGTTCTTC. This codes for CASSYPSGGGNEQFF.

This chain connects TRBV21-1 to TRBJ2-1; the D segment call TRBD2 is taken from the table without a DNA check. TRBV21-1 is annotated as a pseudogene. This CDR3 comprises 23 residues. Written as DNA, the CDR3 is TGTGCCAGCAGCAAAAGCCCCCCCAAAGGAGGACTAGCGGTATCCTTTTCAGACAATGAGCAGTTCTTC. Residues: CASSKSPPKGGLAVSFSDNEQFF.

V and J are TRBV5-4 and TRBJ1-6, with D possibly being TRBD1 (5 bases). In germline, CDR1 is SGHNT, CDR2 YYREEE (reference sequence). Between the trimmed V and J ends, which lost 0 bases and 7 bases, there was a span of 8 bases. The CDR3 has 14 amino acids. The CDR3 region has the DNA TGTGCCAGCAGCTTGGGCCAGGGAAATTCACCCCTCCACTTT. It translates to CASSLGQGNSPLHF.

J is TRBJ2-7 and V is TRBV10-3, with 9 bases that match TRBD2. J gave up 5 bases and V 5 bases, and 7 bases lay outside the gene matches. Germline CDR1 reads ENHRY; CDR2 reads SYGVKD. The CDR3 loop spans 14 amino acids. CDR3 amino acids: CAISLLAGDNEQYF. The CDR3 DNA reads TGTGCCATCAGTCTCTTAGCGGGAGACAACGAGCAGTACTTC.

This chain connects TRBV12-3 or TRBV12-4 to TRBJ2-3; no reliable D call. The germline V and J ends were trimmed by 5 bases and 4 bases, with 7 bases remaining between them. CDR3 length: 12 amino acids. The CDR3 DNA reads as TGTGCCAGCAGTAAAACGGCAGATACGCAGTATTTT. Protein: CASSKTADTQYF.

The gene calls are TRBV5-1 and TRBJ2-5, with 9 bases that match TRBD1. After removal of 4 bases from V and 5 bases from J, the junction contained 6 bases not matched to a gene. This CDR3 is 14 amino acids long. The germline V gene encodes CDR1 SGHRS and CDR2 YFSETQ. The CDR3 DNA sequence: TGCGCCAGCAGCACACAAGACAGGGGGGAGACCCAGTACTTC. Protein product: CASSTQDRGETQYF.

The chain combines TRBV5-1 with TRBJ2-6, with 7 positions matching TRBD1. This CDR3 has 17 amino acids. Germline-derived CDR1 and CDR2 are SGHRS and YFSETQ. Germline trimming cut 0 bases from V and 0 bases from J; bases unmatched to any gene: 3. The CDR3 loop is CASSLGTGFSGANVLTF. CDR3 coding DNA: TGCGCCAGCAGCTTGGGGACAGGATTCTCTGGGGCCAACGTCCTGACTTTC.

The genes are TRBV27 and TRBJ1-5; 11 nucleotides align to TRBD1. This CDR3 is 15 amino acids long. The germline V gene has CDR1 MNHEY and CDR2 SMNVEV (reference sequence). V lost 5 bases to trimming and J lost 4 bases; unmatched junction nucleotides: 4. CDR3 amino acids: CASSQRDRGNQPQHF. In DNA, the CDR3 is TGTGCCAGCAGTCAAAGGGACAGGGGGAATCAGCCCCAGCATTTT.

The chain uses TRBV21-1 and TRBJ2-3; TRBD2, the table's D call, was not compared with the DNA. TRBV21-1 is designated a pseudogene. The CDR3 totals 17 residues. This CDR3 is CASTGTSGSSGTDTQYF. CDR3 nucleotide sequence: TGTGCCAGTACCGGGACTAGCGGGAGTAGCGGCACAGATACGCAGTATTTT.

The chain recombines TRBV18 with TRBJ1-1; 9 nucleotides match TRBD1. CDR1 is KGHSH, CDR2 LQKENI, per germline. J lost 5 bases, V lost 4 bases, and 5 bases had no gene match. CDR3 size: 14 residues. As DNA, the CDR3 is TGTGCCAGCTCACGGGCCGGGACAGGGACTGAAGCTTTCTTT. Protein: CASSRAGTGTEAFF.

J is TRBJ1-5 and V is TRBV2; D may be TRBD1 (5 bases). V lost 10 bases and J 0 bases, leaving 13 bases between the germline ends. CDR3 length: 14 residues. Germline lookup yields CDR1 SNHLY and CDR2 FYNNEI. The CDR3 protein is CATSTDNSNQPQHF. The CDR3 DNA is TGTGCCACCTCGACAGATAATAGCAATCAGCCCCAGCATTTT.

The genes are TRBV5-1 and TRBJ1-4; maybe TRBD1 (6 bases). Per germline, CDR1 SGHRS and CDR2 YFSETQ. This CDR3 is 14 amino acids long. The V end lost 1 base, the J end lost 8 bases, and 12 bases lay between the germline ends. In DNA, the CDR3 is TGCGCCAGCAGCTTGTCCCCAGGGGTGGAAAAACTGTTTTTT. Translation gives CASSLSPGVEKLFF.

This chain uses TRBV9 with TRBJ2-3; maybe TRBD2 (5 bases). The CDR3 contains 16 residues. V was trimmed by 3 bases and J by 4 bases, leaving 18 bases between them. CDR1 is SGDLS and CDR2 is YYNGEE in the germline V gene. The CDR3 spells CASSATPGVSPDTQYF. As DNA, the CDR3 is TGTGCCAGCAGCGCAACCCCCGGGGTTTCTCCAGATACGCAGTATTTT.